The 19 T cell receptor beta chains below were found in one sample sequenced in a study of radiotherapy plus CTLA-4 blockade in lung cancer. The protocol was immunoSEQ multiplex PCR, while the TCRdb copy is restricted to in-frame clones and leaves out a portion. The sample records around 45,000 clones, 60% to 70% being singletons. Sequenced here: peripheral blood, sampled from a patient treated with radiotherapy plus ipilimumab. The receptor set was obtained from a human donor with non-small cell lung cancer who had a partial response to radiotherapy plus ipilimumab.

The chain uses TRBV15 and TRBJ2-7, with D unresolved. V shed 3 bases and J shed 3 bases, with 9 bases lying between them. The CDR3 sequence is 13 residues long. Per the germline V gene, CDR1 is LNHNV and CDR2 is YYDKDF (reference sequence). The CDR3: CATSSDDIYEQYF. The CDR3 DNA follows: TGTGCCACCAGCAGTGACGACATCTACGAGCAGTACTTC.

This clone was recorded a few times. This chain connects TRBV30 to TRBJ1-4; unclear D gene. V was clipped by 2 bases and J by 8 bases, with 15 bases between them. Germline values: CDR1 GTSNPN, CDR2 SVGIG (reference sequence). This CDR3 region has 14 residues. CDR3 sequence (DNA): TGTGCCTGGAGTTTGAAAGGCGGGCACGAAAAACTGTTTTTT. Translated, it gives CAWSLKGGHEKLFF.

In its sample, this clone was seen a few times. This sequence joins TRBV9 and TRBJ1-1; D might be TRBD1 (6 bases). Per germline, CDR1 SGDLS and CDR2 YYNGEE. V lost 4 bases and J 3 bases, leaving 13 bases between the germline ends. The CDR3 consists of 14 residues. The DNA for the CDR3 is TGTGCCAGCAGCCTTGGGGGCGCGGACACTGAAGCTTTCTTT. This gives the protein CASSLGGADTEAFF.

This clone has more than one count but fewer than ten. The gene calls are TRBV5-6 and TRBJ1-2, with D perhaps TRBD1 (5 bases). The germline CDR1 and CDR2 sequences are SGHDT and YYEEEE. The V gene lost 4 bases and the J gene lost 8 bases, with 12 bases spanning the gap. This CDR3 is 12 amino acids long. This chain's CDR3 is CASSPRTTGYTF. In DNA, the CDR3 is TGTGCCAGCAGCCCTAGGACAACCGGCTACACCTTC.

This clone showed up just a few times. The CDR3 sequence is CASSSSGDREGKLFF. CDR3 coding DNA: TGTGCCAGCAGCTCCTCGGGGGACAGGGAGGGAAAACTGTTTTTT. The rearrangement uses TRBV7-2 and TRBJ1-4; 9 bases match TRBD1. V dropped 4 bases and J dropped 10; count of bases not matched to a gene: 10. Germline V gene lookup returns CDR1 SGHTA and CDR2 FQGNSA. This CDR3 contains 15 residues.

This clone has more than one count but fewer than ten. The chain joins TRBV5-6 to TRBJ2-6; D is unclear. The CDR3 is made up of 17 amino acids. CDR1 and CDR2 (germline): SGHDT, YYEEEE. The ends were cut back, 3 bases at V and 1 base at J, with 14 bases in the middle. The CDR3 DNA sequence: TGTGCCAGCAGCTCTGTGGCCGTATCATCTGGGGCCAACGTCCTGACTTTC. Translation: CASSSVAVSSGANVLTF.

This CDR3 reads CASTTKGQGKNEQFF. CDR3 coding DNA: TGTGCCAGCACTACCAAGGGACAGGGCAAGAATGAGCAGTTCTTC. V usage is TRBV5-5 and J usage is TRBJ2-1; TRBD1 aligns across 9 bases. In germline, CDR1 is SGHKS, CDR2 YYEKEE (reference sequence). The CDR3 has 15 amino acids. V dropped 6 bases and J dropped 7; count of bases not matched to a gene: 11.

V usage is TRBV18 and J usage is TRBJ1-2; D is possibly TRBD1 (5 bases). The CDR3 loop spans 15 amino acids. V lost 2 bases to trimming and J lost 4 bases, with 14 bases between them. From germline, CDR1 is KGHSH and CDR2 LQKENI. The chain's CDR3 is CASSPSNDRIYGYTF. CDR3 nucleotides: TGTGCCAGCTCACCATCAAACGACAGAATCTATGGCTACACCTTC.

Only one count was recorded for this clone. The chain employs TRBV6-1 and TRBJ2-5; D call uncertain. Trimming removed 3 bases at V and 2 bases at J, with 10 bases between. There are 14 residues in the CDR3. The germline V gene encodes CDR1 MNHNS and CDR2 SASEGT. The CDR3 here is CASSDWRPQETQYF. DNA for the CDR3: TGTGCCAGCAGTGATTGGCGGCCACAAGAGACCCAGTACTTC.

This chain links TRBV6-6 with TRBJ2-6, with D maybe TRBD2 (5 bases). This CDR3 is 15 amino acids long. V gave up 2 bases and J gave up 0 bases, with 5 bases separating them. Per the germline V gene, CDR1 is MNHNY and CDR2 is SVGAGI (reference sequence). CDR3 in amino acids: CASSYGSSGANVLTF. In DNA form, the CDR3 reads TGTGCCAGCAGTTACGGGAGCTCTGGGGCCAACGTCCTGACTTTC.

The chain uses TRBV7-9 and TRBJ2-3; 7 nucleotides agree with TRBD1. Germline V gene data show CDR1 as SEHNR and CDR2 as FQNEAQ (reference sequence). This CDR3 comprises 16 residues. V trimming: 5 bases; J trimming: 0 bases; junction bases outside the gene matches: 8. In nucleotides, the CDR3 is TGTGCCAGCAGCGCGAGACAGGGTGGCAGCACAGATACGCAGTATTTT. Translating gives CASSARQGGSTDTQYF.

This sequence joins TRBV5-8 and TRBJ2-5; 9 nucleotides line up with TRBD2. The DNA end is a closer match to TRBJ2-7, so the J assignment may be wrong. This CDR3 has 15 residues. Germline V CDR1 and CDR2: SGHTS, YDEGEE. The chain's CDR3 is CASSPRFSGSHEQYF. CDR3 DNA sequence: TGTGCCAGCAGCCCGAGGTTTAGCGGGAGCCACGAGCAGTACTTC.

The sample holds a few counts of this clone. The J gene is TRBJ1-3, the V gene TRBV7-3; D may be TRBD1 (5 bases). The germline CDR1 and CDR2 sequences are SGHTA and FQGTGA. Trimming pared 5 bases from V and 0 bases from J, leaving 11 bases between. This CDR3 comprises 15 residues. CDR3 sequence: CASSVQQGSGNTIYF. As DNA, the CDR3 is TGTGCCAGCAGCGTCCAGCAGGGCTCTGGAAACACCATATATTTT.

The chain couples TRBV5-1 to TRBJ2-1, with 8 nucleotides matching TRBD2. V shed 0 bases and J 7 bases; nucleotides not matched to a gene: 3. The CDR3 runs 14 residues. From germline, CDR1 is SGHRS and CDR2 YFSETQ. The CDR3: CASSLGAGENEQFF. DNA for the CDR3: TGCGCCAGCAGCTTGGGAGCGGGGGAAAATGAGCAGTTCTTC.

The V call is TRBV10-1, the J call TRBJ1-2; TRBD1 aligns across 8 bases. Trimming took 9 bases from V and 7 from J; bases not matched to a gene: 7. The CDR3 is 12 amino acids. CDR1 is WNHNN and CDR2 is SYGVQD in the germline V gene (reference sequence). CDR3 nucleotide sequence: TGCGCCAGAAGGACAGGGTTTAGTGGCTACACCTTC. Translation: CARRTGFSGYTF.

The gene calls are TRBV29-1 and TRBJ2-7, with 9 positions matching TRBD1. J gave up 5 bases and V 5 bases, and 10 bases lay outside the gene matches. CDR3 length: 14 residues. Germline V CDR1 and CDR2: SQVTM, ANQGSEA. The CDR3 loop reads CSVKKGQGIDEQYF. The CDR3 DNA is TGCAGCGTTAAGAAGGGACAGGGCATCGACGAGCAGTACTTC.

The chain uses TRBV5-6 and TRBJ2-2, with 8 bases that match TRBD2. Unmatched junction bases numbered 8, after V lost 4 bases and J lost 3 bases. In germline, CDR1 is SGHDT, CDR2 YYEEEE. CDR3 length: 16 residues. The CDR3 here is CASSLLRGGDTGELFF. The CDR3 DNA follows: TGTGCCAGCAGCCTCCTCCGGGGGGGGGACACCGGGGAGCTGTTTTTT.

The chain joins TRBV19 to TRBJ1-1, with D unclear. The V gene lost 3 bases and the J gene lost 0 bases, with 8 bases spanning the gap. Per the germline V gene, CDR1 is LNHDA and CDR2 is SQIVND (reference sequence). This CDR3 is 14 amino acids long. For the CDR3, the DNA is TGTGCCAGTAGTATTCGTACAGTGAACACTGAAGCTTTCTTT. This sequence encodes CASSIRTVNTEAFF.

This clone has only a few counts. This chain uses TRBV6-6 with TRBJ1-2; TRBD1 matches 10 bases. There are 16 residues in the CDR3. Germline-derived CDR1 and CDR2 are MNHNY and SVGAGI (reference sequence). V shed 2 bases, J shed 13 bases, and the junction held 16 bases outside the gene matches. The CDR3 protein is CASSYRRGTGEFTITF. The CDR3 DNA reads TGTGCCAGCAGTTACCGCCGGGGGACAGGGGAGTTTACGATCACCTTC.